This TCR beta chain was obtained from a study of cytomegalovirus exposure and HLA in healthy donors. Study results and caveats: Rates of TCR association differed by HLA locus in a later analysis, with DRB1 highest and HLA-C lowest. A reported reduction in N-insertions relative to the approximately 640-donor mean was seen in an Asian-associated ancestry cluster in a later analysis. TCR beta chains numbering some 150 were designated cytomegalovirus-associated.

V lost 6 bases to trimming and J lost 6 bases; unmatched junction nucleotides: 11. This CDR3 region has 15 residues. Germline values: CDR1 LNHDA, CDR2 SQIVND (reference sequence). Healthy bone marrow donors formed the donor group. Both 60 Vbeta primers and 13 Jbeta primers went into the PCR. Only in-frame clones appear in the TCRdb table, and some are missing; sequencing was by immunoSEQ multiplex PCR. The repertoire consists of about 140,000 clones, with more than 60% occurring once and the leading ten covering about 1.8%. As for this clone: What it recognizes is unknown.

The clonotype comes from a male donor in good health and CMV-seronegative. The chain has TRBV19 and TRBJ1-5, with TRBD1 matching 7 bases. Source material: PBMCs. For the CDR3, the DNA is TGTGCCAGTAGGCAAACTGACAGGGAGAGTCAGCCCCAGCATTTT. Translating it yields CASRQTDRESQPQHF.